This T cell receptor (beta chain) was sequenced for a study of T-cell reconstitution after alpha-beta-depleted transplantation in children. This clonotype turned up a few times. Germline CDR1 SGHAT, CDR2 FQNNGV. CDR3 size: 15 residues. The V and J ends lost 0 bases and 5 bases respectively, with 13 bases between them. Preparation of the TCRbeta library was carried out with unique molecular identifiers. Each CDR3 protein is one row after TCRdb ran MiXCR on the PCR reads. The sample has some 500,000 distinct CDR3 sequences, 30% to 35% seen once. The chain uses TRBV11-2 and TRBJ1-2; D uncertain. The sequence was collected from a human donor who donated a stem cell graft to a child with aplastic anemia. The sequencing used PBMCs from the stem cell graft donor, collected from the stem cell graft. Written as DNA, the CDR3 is TGTGCCAGCAGCTTAGAGGGCCAGTCAGTATATGGCTACACCTTC. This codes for CASSLEGQSVYGYTF.